These T cell receptor beta chains were read from a single sample in a study of CD8 T cells in ankylosing spondylitis. Each CDR3 protein is one row after TCRdb ran MiXCR on the 5' RACE reads. The sample yields around 440,000 distinct CDR3 sequences, roughly a sixth seen once. The source material was blood, either unsorted or a sorted T cell fraction (not recorded which). Receptors originate from a male donor with ankylosing spondylitis. The CDR3 runs from the conserved cysteine through the conserved F or W. Each record gives: J gene, V gene, clone size, D gene, CDR3 protein, CDR3 DNA. D genes are given only for firm matches. Size values are once, few and many counts, or a class for expanded clones, and some rows have none.

TRBJ2-3 TRBV11-2 few TRBD2 CASSLSLGGGISTDTQYF TGTGCCAGCAGCTTATCCCTGGGGGGAGGGATCAGCACAGATACGCAGTATTTT
TRBJ1-2 TRBV7-9 NA NA CASSRDAGVADYGYTF TGTGCCAGCAGCCGGGACGCGGGAGTCGCGGACTATGGCTACACCTTC
TRBJ2-3 TRBV12-3/TRBV12-4 NA NA CASSFRAQLTDTQYF TGTGCCAGCAGTTTCCGGGCCCAACTCACAGATACGCAGTATTTT
TRBJ2-3 TRBV18 few NA CASSQDSYTDTQYF TGTGCCAGCTCACAAGACAGCTACACAGATACGCAGTATTTT
TRBJ2-2 TRBV5-1 NA TRBD1 CASSPDRAGSGELFF TGCGCCAGCAGCCCTGACAGGGCGGGTTCGGGGGAGCTGTTTTTT
TRBJ2-2 TRBV7-9 few NA CASSPGGTLLVGELFF TGTGCCAGCAGTCCAGGAGGGACCCTCCTCGTCGGGGAGCTGTTTTTT
TRBJ2-7 TRBV28 NA TRBD2 CASRPTGTSRKQYF TGTGCCAGCAGACCCACCGGGACTAGTAGGAAGCAGTACTTC
TRBJ2-7 TRBV30 NA TRBD1 CAWSTGGIYEQYF TGTGCCTGGAGCACAGGGGGAATCTACGAGCAGTACTTC
TRBJ1-4 TRBV3-1 NA NA CASSRGGADEKLFF TGTGCCAGCAGCCGGGGGGGGGCCGATGAAAAACTGTTTTTT
TRBJ1-5 TRBV2 few TRBD1 CASSNRDRANQPQHF TGTGCCAGCAGTAACCGGGACAGGGCCAATCAGCCCCAGCATTTT
TRBJ2-7 TRBV2 few NA CASSEGPTSEQYF TGTGCCAGCAGTGAAGGGCCAACTAGCGAGCAGTACTTC
TRBJ2-1 TRBV20-1 NA NA CSLKGASSDEQFF TGCAGTTTGAAGGGTGCGAGTAGTGATGAGCAGTTCTTC
TRBJ2-1 TRBV2 NA NA CASRRRGDLYDNEQFF TGTGCCAGCAGGAGGAGGGGGGACTTATATGACAATGAGCAGTTCTTC
TRBJ2-7 TRBV29-1 NA NA CSVTLAREQYF TGCAGCGTTACTTTAGCGCGCGAGCAGTACTTC
TRBJ2-2 TRBV19 NA NA CASYRVGTGELFF TGTGCCAGTTACAGGGTTGGTACCGGGGAGCTGTTTTTT
TRBJ2-1 TRBV4-2 many TRBD2 CASSQDRVAGGVEQFF TGTGCCAGCAGCCAAGATAGGGTAGCGGGAGGGGTTGAGCAGTTCTTC
TRBJ2-6 TRBV4-1 NA NA CASSQDLNRVSGANVLTF TGCGCCAGCAGCCAAGATTTGAACAGAGTCTCTGGGGCCAACGTCCTGACTTTC
TRBJ2-5 TRBV20-1 NA TRBD2 CSAIGLAGAPLQETQYF TGCAGTGCTATCGGACTAGCGGGGGCGCCACTCCAAGAGACCCAGTACTTC
TRBJ1-5 TRBV5-1 few NA CASSPDPDSRNQPQHF TGCGCCAGCAGCCCCGACCCCGACAGTCGCAATCAGCCCCAGCATTTT
TRBJ2-7 TRBV7-6 NA TRBD2 CASSLGLAGRSYEQYF TGTGCCAGCAGCTTAGGACTAGCGGGGCGTTCCTACGAGCAGTACTTC
TRBJ2-3 TRBV4-3 many NA CASSQDRPGTSTDTQYF TGCGCCAGCAGCCAAGATCGGCCCGGGACGAGCACAGATACGCAGTATTTT
TRBJ2-3 TRBV10-3 few TRBD2 CAISEPGLQVADTQYF TGTGCCATCAGTGAGCCGGGACTACAGGTCGCAGATACGCAGTATTTT
TRBJ1-1 TRBV3-1 NA NA CASSQGAYTEAFF TGTGCCAGCAGCCAGGGGGCTTACACTGAAGCTTTCTTT
TRBJ1-1 TRBV4-2 few NA CASSQVGSPEAFF TGTGCCAGCAGCCAAGTGGGGAGCCCTGAAGCTTTCTTT
TRBJ2-1 TRBV10-3 few TRBD2 CAISKLAGGHNEQFF TGTGCCATCAGCAAACTAGCGGGAGGCCACAATGAGCAGTTCTTC
TRBJ1-5 TRBV5-5 NA TRBD1 CASSLLGQGASGNQPQHF TGTGCCAGCAGCTTGCTCGGTCAGGGGGCTAGTGGCAATCAGCCCCAGCATTTT
TRBJ2-5 TRBV3-1 NA NA CASSQAGAQETQYF TGTGCCAGCAGCCAGGCGGGCGCCCAAGAGACCCAGTACTTC
TRBJ2-1 TRBV24-1 NA NA CATSDRTRAMTYNEQFF TGTGCCACCAGTGATAGAACTAGGGCAATGACCTACAATGAGCAGTTCTTC
TRBJ2-6 TRBV4-1 many NA CASSRDLDPSGANVLTF TGCGCCAGCAGCCGGGATCTCGACCCCTCTGGGGCCAACGTCCTGACTTTC
TRBJ1-1 TRBV12-3/TRBV12-4 many NA CASSFSGNTEAFF TGTGCCAGCAGTTTTTCAGGGAACACTGAAGCTTTCTTT
TRBJ1-3 TRBV5-1 NA NA CASSLITGTTGGNTIYF TGCGCCAGCAGCTTGATAACCGGGACTACTGGTGGAAACACCATATATTTT
TRBJ2-1 TRBV18 NA NA CASSPGSRGPNEQFF TGTGCCAGCTCACCCGGGTCTAGGGGACCCAATGAGCAGTTCTTC
TRBJ2-1 TRBV20-1 many NA CSARGGGRGEQFF TGCAGTGCTAGAGGGGGGGGCCGTGGTGAGCAGTTCTTC
TRBJ1-3 TRBV28 few NA CASSLFPDSSGNTIYF TGTGCCAGCAGTTTATTTCCCGACTCCTCTGGAAACACCATATATTTT
TRBJ1-5 TRBV7-2 NA NA CASSSWDDQPQHF TGTGCCAGCAGCTCCTGGGACGATCAGCCCCAGCATTTT
TRBJ2-7 TRBV9 NA TRBD2 CASSTGTGGSYEQYF TGTGCCAGCAGCACCGGGACGGGGGGCTCCTACGAGCAGTACTTC
TRBJ2-1 TRBV9 many TRBD2 CASTPGSGKAYNEQFF TGTGCCAGCACCCCCGGTAGCGGGAAGGCATACAATGAGCAGTTCTTC
TRBJ1-1 TRBV12-3/TRBV12-4 many NA CASSPQVSTEAFF TGTGCCAGCAGTCCGCAGGTTAGCACTGAAGCTTTCTTT
TRBJ1-6 TRBV11-2 NA TRBD1 CASSPRTGEYSPLHF TGTGCCAGCAGCCCGCGGACAGGGGAGTATTCACCCCTCCACTTT
TRBJ2-5 TRBV12-3/TRBV12-4 NA NA CASKLSGVGFATQYF TGTGCCAGCAAACTCTCGGGCGTTGGGTTCGCGACCCAGTACTTC
TRBJ2-1 TRBV20-1 NA TRBD2 CSATGRVSGTSGRNEQFF TGCAGTGCCACTGGACGGGTTTCCGGGACTAGCGGGAGAAATGAGCAGTTCTTC
TRBJ2-5 TRBV20-1 few NA CSAPNRAPQETQYF TGCAGTGCGCCAAACAGGGCCCCCCAAGAGACCCAGTACTTC
TRBJ1-1 TRBV20-1 few NA CSAHTRDSTEAFF TGCAGTGCCCACACCCGCGACAGTACTGAAGCTTTCTTT
TRBJ1-4 TRBV6-1 NA NA CASSPPGHPNEKLFF TGTGCCAGCAGTCCCCCGGGACACCCAAATGAAAAACTGTTTTTT
TRBJ1-5 TRBV29-1 NA TRBD1 CSVVDRPNQPQHF TGCAGCGTTGTGGACAGGCCCAATCAGCCCCAGCATTTT
TRBJ1-1 TRBV5-1 NA TRBD1 CASSLRTGGATEAFF TGCGCCAGCAGCTTGCGGACAGGGGGGGCCACTGAAGCTTTCTTT
TRBJ2-3 TRBV10-3 NA NA CAISPQGKTDTQYF TGTGCCATCAGTCCACAGGGCAAAACAGATACGCAGTATTTT
TRBJ2-5 TRBV11-2 few TRBD2 CASSLSRTSGVETQYF TGTGCCAGCAGCCTCAGCCGGACTAGCGGGGTGGAGACCCAGTACTTC
TRBJ2-2 TRBV15 NA NA CATSIGGRTTGELFF TGTGCCACCAGCATCGGGGGCCGGACCACCGGGGAGCTGTTTTTT
TRBJ1-1 TRBV12-3/TRBV12-4 few TRBD1 CASSLRTGGPTEAFF TGTGCCAGCAGTTTACGGACAGGGGGACCCACTGAAGCTTTCTTT
TRBJ2-7 TRBV6-1 few NA CASSRARYEQYF TGTGCCAGCAGTAGGGCTCGGTACGAGCAGTACTTC
TRBJ2-3 TRBV7-8 few TRBD2 CASSWGRLAGLVTDTQYF TGTGCCAGCAGCTGGGGGCGGCTAGCGGGTCTTGTCACAGATACGCAGTATTTT
TRBJ2-1 TRBV6-1 NA NA CASHTYSKAQFF TGTGCCAGTCACACATACTCTAAGGCGCAGTTCTTC
TRBJ1-4 TRBV30 NA NA CAWTGEDEKLFF TGTGCCTGGACAGGGGAGGATGAAAAACTGTTTTTT
TRBJ2-3 TRBV14 many NA CASSQGRHTQYF TGTGCCAGCAGCCAAGGTCGACATACGCAGTATTTT
TRBJ2-2 TRBV5-8 many NA CASSLGTVNTGELFF TGTGCCAGCAGCTTGGGGACAGTAAACACCGGGGAGCTGTTTTTT
TRBJ1-3 TRBV10-3 NA NA CAISESGTSGNTIYF TGTGCCATCAGTGAGTCGGGGACTTCTGGAAACACCATATATTTT